These T cell receptor beta chains were read from a single sample in a study of blood T cell repertoires in COVID-19. Repertoires were generated with immunoSEQ multiplex PCR, while TCRdb's copy carries only in-frame clones and drops some. The profile shows tens of thousands of clones, around 77% of them singletons. Sequenced material: peripheral blood. Every receptor here comes from a man aged 80 or over with active or convalescent COVID-19. CDR3s include the opening cysteine and the closing phenylalanine or tryptophan.

TRBV27	13	TRBJ1-1	CASSPEMNTEAFF
TRBV27	15	TRBJ2-1	CASNPGTGGPNEQFF
TRBV19	14	TRBJ2-7	CASSKSGGRYEQYF
TRBV18	15	TRBJ2-7	CASSPPGGQDYEQYF
TRBV12-3/TRBV12-4	13	TRBJ1-5	CASSRKAGQPQHF
TRBV9	17	TRBJ2-3	CASSVSSGGRRADTQYF
TRBV28	15	TRBJ2-4	CASSGLWEAKNIQYF
TRBV5-1	18	TRBJ2-7	CASSLASSGTLSSYEQYF
TRBV5-1	12	TRBJ2-5	CASSTDQETQYF
TRBV27	15	TRBJ2-7	CASSLSVTGPYEQYF
TRBV19	18	TRBJ2-2	CASSTRLAGVGNTGELFF
TRBV28	15	TRBJ2-3	CASSRTGGRPDTQYF
TRBV5-1	18	TRBJ2-2	CASSLEADLYANTGELFF
TRBV27	16	TRBJ1-4	CASSFFSRGRSEKLFF
TRBV3-1/TRBV3-2	15	TRBJ2-2	CASSLRGEDTGELFF
TRBV4-2	16	TRBJ1-5	CASSQDPQGSGQPQHF
TRBV3-1/TRBV3-2	15	TRBJ2-2	CASSSWGGDTGELFF
TRBV5-4	14	TRBJ2-7	CASSLDPQGFEQYF
TRBV28	13	TRBJ1-6	CASTIVQDSPLHF
TRBV6-5	12	TRBJ1-2	CASQGQDHGYTF
TRBV6-1	15	TRBJ2-6	CASSEAGGGANVLTF
TRBV14	13	TRBJ1-1	CASSQSVSTEAFF
TRBV28	15	TRBJ2-5	CASMRQGEGPETQYF
TRBV7-3	13	TRBJ1-1	CASSLGQHTEAFF
TRBV2	14	TRBJ1-1	CASIKDQGWGQAFF
TRBV6-2/TRBV6-3	13	TRBJ2-7	CASSYPQGSEQYF
TRBV5-7	14	TRBJ1-2	CASSLTQGYYGYTF
TRBV4-1	16	TRBJ2-7	CASSQNPSGSSYEQYF
TRBV5-8	13	TRBJ1-2	CASSPRDRGGYTF
TRBV19	15	TRBJ1-2	CASSIVSGNEGGYTF
TRBV18	15	TRBJ1-1	CASHTAGQGNTEAFF
TRBV5-1	15	TRBJ2-2	CASSLGPGGSEELFF
TRBV9	15	TRBJ2-7	CASSVGPGYSYEQYF
TRBV7-9	14	TRBJ2-3	CASSLTYHTDTQYF
TRBV28	13	TRBJ2-7	CASSPSPSDEQYF
TRBV27	15	TRBJ2-5	CASSARTGGSETQYF
TRBV4-3	15	TRBJ2-7	CASSTHRDTYYEQYF
TRBV6-5	14	TRBJ2-2	CASSSTGNTGELFF
TRBV27	15	TRBJ2-7	CASSPRTSGRGEQYF
TRBV4-1	17	TRBJ2-1	CASSDRTILANNNEQFF
TRBV6-8	14	TRBJ1-5	CASSGQYSNQPQHF